The 24 T cell receptor beta chains in this list originate from one sample, sequenced in a study of post-analysis software for immune sequencing data. Study-wide findings and caveats: TRBV5-6, TRBV5-1 and TRBV20-1 were among 4 or 5 TRBV segments more frequent in patients than controls.

Researchers reported that TCR beta cDNA libraries carried unique molecular identifiers. TCRdb re-called the PCR reads with MiXCR, one entry per CDR3 protein. The table lists roughly 410,000 distinct CDR3 sequences, 30% to 45% of them singletons, with over 10% in the top ten. No antigens are known for them. Sequenced material: blood. These receptor sequences come from a girl aged 10-17 years with multiple sclerosis.

The rearrangement links TRBV6-5 to TRBJ1-1, with D unclear. From germline, CDR1 is MNHEY and CDR2 SVGAGI. The CDR3 spans 13 residues. V was cut by 0 bases and J by 2 bases, with 4 bases left in between. The CDR3 protein is CASSYSFNTEAFF. The CDR3 DNA reads TGTGCCAGCAGTTACTCTTTCAACACTGAAGCTTTCTTT.

The V call is TRBV12-3 or TRBV12-4, the J call TRBJ2-7; 8 nucleotides match TRBD1. Unmatched junction bases numbered 9, after V lost 6 bases and J lost 5 bases. The CDR3 length is 14 residues. This CDR3 is CASSSRTGWDEQYF. In DNA form, the CDR3 reads TGTGCCAGCAGCTCGAGGACAGGGTGGGACGAGCAGTACTTC.

The J gene is TRBJ1-1, the V gene TRBV11-2; the match to TRBD1 covers 8 bases. Germline CDR1 is SGHAT and CDR2 is FQNNGV. The V gene end was trimmed by 6 bases and the J gene end by 3 bases; junction bases not matched to a gene: 12. The CDR3 consists of 16 residues. CDR3 sequence reads: CASRLRSGGEDTEAFF. CDR3 in DNA: TGTGCCAGCAGGTTGAGGTCAGGGGGCGAGGACACTGAAGCTTTCTTT.

On this clonotype: A junction end diverges from the germline sequence, so it may reflect a read error. The gene calls are TRBV12-3 or TRBV12-4 and TRBJ2-3, with TRBD1 matching over 9 bases. This CDR3 comprises 14 residues. As DNA, the CDR3 is TGTGCCAGCAGCGGGACAGGGAGTTCAGATGCGCAGTATTTT. Amino acids: CASSGTGSSDAQYF.

This clonotype was detected once. J is TRBJ1-1 and V is TRBV5-1, with D perhaps TRBD1 (5 bases). Trimming took off 1 base at V and 1 base at J, with 14 bases between the two ends. This CDR3 comprises 16 residues. CDR1 is SGHRS and CDR2 is YFSETQ in the germline V gene. The CDR3 sequence: CASSLLNGAPNTEAFF. In DNA, the CDR3 is TGCGCCAGCAGCTTGCTTAACGGGGCGCCGAACACTGAAGCTTTCTTT.

A few counts support this clonotype. V and J are TRBV15 and TRBJ2-5; 7 nucleotides agree with TRBD2. The trim removed 6 bases at V and 5 bases at J, leaving 15 bases unmatched. Germline V CDR1 and CDR2: LNHNV, YYDKDF (reference sequence). This CDR3 spans 16 amino acids. CDR3 sequence: CATRSLRGVRKETQYF. The CDR3 nucleotides are TGTGCCACCAGATCACTTCGGGGGGTACGGAAGGAGACCCAGTACTTC.

This clonotype showed up just once. V is TRBV12-3 or TRBV12-4 and J is TRBJ2-6; D is possibly TRBD1 (6 bases). The length of the CDR3 is 13 residues. V was pared by 8 bases and J by 6 bases, with 11 bases between. The CDR3 loop is CASQGSPANVLTF. The CDR3 nucleotides read TGTGCCAGCCAGGGGTCCCCGGCCAACGTCCTGACTTTC.

A few counts support this clonotype. The chain employs TRBV28 and TRBJ2-5; weak D call: TRBD1 (6 bases). The ends were cut back, 2 bases at V and 5 bases at J, with 12 bases in the middle. CDR1 and CDR2 from the germline V gene are MDHEN and SYDVKM. The CDR3 runs to 14 residues. CDR3 sequence reads: CASSLVGAEETQYF. The CDR3 DNA is TGTGCCAGCAGTTTAGTGGGGGCGGAGGAGACCCAGTACTTC. Supplemented by reference TRBV28 and TRBJ2-5, the full variable domain reads DVKVTQSSRYLVKRTGEKVFLECVQDMDHENMFWYRQDPGLGLRLIYFSYDVKMKEKGDIPEGYSVSREKKERFSLILESASTNQTSMYLCASSLVGAEETQYFGPGTRLLVL.

V is TRBV19 and J is TRBJ2-1; weak D call: TRBD2 (7 bases). V gave up 3 bases and J gave up 10 bases, with 19 bases separating them. Germline V gene data show CDR1 as LNHDA and CDR2 as SQIVND (reference sequence). The CDR3 spans 15 residues. The CDR3 DNA sequence: TGTGCCAGTAGTATGATGGAGGGGGGGCCTGGGGAGCAGTTCTTC. This translates into CASSMMEGGPGEQFF.

In DNA, the CDR3 is TGTGCCAGCAGTTTGGCCCGCCTCCGGGACAGGGTAGGTGGTGTGAACACTGAAGCTTTCTTT. Translating it yields CASSLARLRDRVGGVNTEAFF. The chain uses TRBV12-3 or TRBV12-4 and TRBJ1-1; 9 bases are a match to TRBD1. V trimming: 3 bases; J trimming: 0 bases; junction bases outside the gene matches: 20. The CDR3 is made up of 21 amino acids.

The CDR3 reads CAISELTTGSNYGYTF. CDR3 sequence (DNA): TGTGCCATCAGTGAGTTAACGACAGGCTCTAACTATGGCTACACCTTC. The chain recombines TRBV10-3 with TRBJ1-2; maybe TRBD1 (6 bases). The V end lost 1 base, the J end lost 0 bases, and 12 bases lay between the germline ends. Germline V gene data show CDR1 as ENHRY and CDR2 as SYGVKD. The CDR3 runs to 16 residues.

V is TRBV3-1 and J is TRBJ1-2; TRBD1 matches 7 bases. V lost 4 bases and J lost 7; bases outside the gene matches: 12. The CDR3 runs 15 residues. Germline V gene lookup returns CDR1 LGHDT and CDR2 YNNKEL (reference sequence). This CDR3 is CASSPSETGASGYTF. DNA for the CDR3: TGTGCCAGCAGCCCCAGCGAAACAGGGGCCTCTGGCTACACCTTC.

This chain links TRBV7-9 with TRBJ2-6; no clear D. The CDR3 has 14 residues. Germline assignment: CDR1 SEHNR and CDR2 FQNEAQ (reference sequence). The V end was cut by 3 bases, the J end by 4 bases, with 7 bases between. The chain's CDR3 is CASSFPEGANVLTF. The CDR3 DNA reads TGTGCCAGCAGCTTTCCCGAAGGGGCCAACGTCCTGACTTTC.

This clonotype occurred a few times. The chain combines TRBV7-9 with TRBJ2-5; the match to TRBD2 covers 7 bases. V gave up 3 bases and J gave up 3 bases; unmatched junction bases: 4. The CDR3 is 14 residues long. CDR1 and CDR2 (germline): SEHNR, FQNEAQ (reference sequence). The CDR3 sequence is CASSFIRGEETQYF. The CDR3 bases are TGTGCCAGCAGCTTTATTCGGGGGGAAGAGACCCAGTACTTC.

The V gene is TRBV6-6, the J gene TRBJ2-4; possibly TRBD1 or TRBD2 for D (5 bases each). The tail of the sequence fits TRBJ2-7 better, so the J call may be wrong. The CDR3 sequence is 16 residues long. Germline loops: CDR1 MNHNY, CDR2 SVGAGI (reference sequence). CDR3: CASSPQGPGRGNEQYF. The CDR3 DNA reads TGTGCCAGCAGCCCCCAGGGACCCGGGCGAGGTAACGAGCAGTACTTC.

This clonotype was seen a handful of times. V usage is TRBV3-1 and J usage is TRBJ2-3, with a weak D call TRBD2 (6 bases). Germline V gene data show CDR1 as LGHDT and CDR2 as YNNKEL (reference sequence). V lost 4 bases and J 10 bases, leaving 12 bases between the germline ends. CDR3 length: 12 residues. This CDR3 reads CASSLGTPPQYF. DNA of the CDR3: TGTGCCAGCAGCCTGGGGACTCCCCCGCAGTATTTT.

The CDR3 spells CASSATGGFVPQHF. CDR3 coding DNA: TGTGCCAGCAGTGCGACAGGTGGCTTCGTGCCCCAGCATTTT. The rearrangement joins TRBV6-5 to TRBJ1-5; D perhaps matches TRBD1 (6 bases). V was trimmed by 5 bases and J by 9 bases, leaving 17 bases between them. Germline V gene data show CDR1 as MNHEY and CDR2 as SVGAGI. This CDR3 region has 14 residues.

This clonotype occurred a few times. The rearrangement uses TRBV6-5 and TRBJ2-7; 9 bases map to TRBD1. In germline, CDR1 is MNHEY, CDR2 SVGAGI. CDR3 length: 17 residues. After removal of 0 bases from V and 0 bases from J, the junction contained 6 bases not matched to a gene. As DNA, the CDR3 is TGTGCCAGCAGTTACTCCGGACAGGGGTCTCCCTCCTACGAGCAGTACTTC. As protein: CASSYSGQGSPSYEQYF.

The J gene is TRBJ2-5, the V gene TRBV27; D is unresolved. The end of the DNA is better explained by TRBJ2-7, so the J call may be wrong. Germline assignment: CDR1 MNHEY and CDR2 SMNVEV (reference sequence). The CDR3 spans 12 residues. CDR3 DNA: TGTGCCAGCACCTCCCCCAGGTACGAGCAGTACTTC. Translation gives CASTSPRYEQYF.

This clonotype was detected many times. The gene calls are TRBV20-1 and TRBJ2-7; unclear D gene. CDR1 and CDR2 (germline): DFQATT, SNEGSKA (reference sequence). The CDR3 spans 12 residues. V lost 1 base and J lost 4, with 8 bases in between. Here the CDR3 reads CSARVTAYEQYF. Written as DNA, the CDR3 is TGCAGTGCTAGAGTTACAGCTTACGAGCAGTACTTC.

Details on this clonotype: One end of the junction varies from germline; a read error may be responsible. Here the CDR3 reads CASSQRLAWADTQYF. CDR3 nucleotide sequence: TGTGCTAGCAGTCAAAGACTAGCATGGGCAGATACGCAGTATTTT. The genes are TRBV6-2 or TRBV6-3 and TRBJ2-3; 7 nucleotides align to TRBD2. Germline loops: CDR1 MNHEY, CDR2 SVGEGT. The length of the CDR3 is 15 residues.

This sequence joins TRBV3-1 and TRBJ2-5; D may correspond to TRBD1 or TRBD2 (5 bases each). CDR1 is LGHDT, CDR2 YNNKEL, per germline (reference sequence). V was pared by 1 base and J by 0 bases, with 12 bases between. The CDR3 has 16 residues. The CDR3 bases are TGTGCCAGCAGCCAAGTTCCTGAGGGGCACCAAGAGACCCAGTACTTC. It specifies CASSQVPEGHQETQYF.

J is TRBJ2-3 and V is TRBV7-2; 7 nucleotides align to TRBD2. CDR1 and CDR2 from the germline V gene are SGHTA and FQGNSA. CDR3 length equals 15 residues. Trimming took 1 base from V and 3 from J; bases not matched to a gene: 4. The CDR3 loop is CASSLEWGGTDTQYF. Here the CDR3 DNA reads TGTGCCAGCAGCTTAGAATGGGGGGGGACAGATACGCAGTATTTT.

Turning to this clonotype: One end of the junction fails to match germline, which may point to a read error. The chain joins TRBV29-1 to TRBJ2-5; 9 positions match TRBD2. Germline assignment: CDR1 SQVTM and CDR2 ANQGSEA. CDR3 length: 15 amino acids. The CDR3 nucleotides read TGCAGCGTTGAGCCTAGCGGGGACCAAAGGGAGACCCCGTACTTC. Amino acid sequence: CSVEPSGDQRETPYF.